Listed below are T cell receptor beta chains from one sample, sequenced in a study of early T cells in non-severe SARS-CoV-2 infection. TCRdb re-analysed the 5' RACE reads in MiXCR, keeping a single row per CDR3 protein. This table has over 20,000 distinct CDR3 sequences, approximately 4.3% appearing once. Input material: whole blood. The receptor set was obtained from an adult who was a healthcare worker with PCR-confirmed SARS-CoV-2 infection or an uninfected control (not recorded which). Both conserved end residues are part of each CDR3. The order of the fields is J gene, clone size, V gene, CDR3 protein. Clone size is stated in some rows and not others, as once, few, many or a class when expanded.

TRBJ1-1 | . | TRBV7-3 | CASSWGPNTEAFF
TRBJ2-7 | medium-sized | TRBV20-1 | CSARDAGQLPGLERYEQYF
TRBJ1-1 | . | TRBV18 | CASSPRSDTEAFF
TRBJ2-1 | . | TRBV7-9 | CASSRLADNEQFF
TRBJ2-7 | many | TRBV10-3 | CAISGTADYEQYF
TRBJ1-5 | medium-sized | TRBV5-6 | CASSLEGRGQPQHF
TRBJ2-5 | many | TRBV5-1 | CASSLSKDQETQYF
TRBJ1-4 | medium-sized | TRBV5-1 | CASSEAGTGREKLFF
TRBJ1-5 | many | TRBV30 | CAWSVSGGSQPQHF
TRBJ2-1 | many | TRBV20-1 | CSALRSGSRGEQFF
TRBJ2-1 | medium-sized | TRBV6-1 | CASSEVGRGYEQFF
TRBJ1-1 | . | TRBV20-1 | CSASVQGGAFF
TRBJ2-3 | . | TRBV18 | CASSPRSSNTDTQYF
TRBJ2-1 | many | TRBV7-3 | CASSLGYDSYNEQFF
TRBJ1-1 | many | TRBV6-5 | CASSSRGTWDTEAFF
TRBJ1-5 | many | TRBV20-1 | CSARRQGSNQPQHF
TRBJ2-3 | many | TRBV9 | CASSRELAGGLDTQYF
TRBJ2-7 | many | TRBV19 | CASRQRDGEQYF